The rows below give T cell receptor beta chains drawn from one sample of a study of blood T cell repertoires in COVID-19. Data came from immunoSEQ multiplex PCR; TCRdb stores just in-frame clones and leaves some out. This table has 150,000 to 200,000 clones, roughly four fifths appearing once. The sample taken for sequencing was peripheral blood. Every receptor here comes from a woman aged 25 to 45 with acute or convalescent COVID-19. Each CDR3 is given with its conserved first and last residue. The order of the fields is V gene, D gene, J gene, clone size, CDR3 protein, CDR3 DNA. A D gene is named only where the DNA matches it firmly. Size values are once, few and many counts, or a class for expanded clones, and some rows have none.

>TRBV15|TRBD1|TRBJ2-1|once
CATSREGQTYNEQFF
TGTGCCACCAGCAGAGAGGGACAGACCTACAATGAGCAGTTCTTC
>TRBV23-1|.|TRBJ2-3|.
CASSQSKTSPDFSTDTQYF
TGCGCCAGCAGTCAATCCAAGACTTCTCCGGACTTTAGCACAGATACGCAGTATTTT
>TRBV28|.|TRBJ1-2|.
CASSFQWAGYTF
TGTGCCAGCAGTTTCCAGTGGGCTGGCTACACCTTC
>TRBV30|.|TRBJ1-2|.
CAWRAGTGGYTF
TGTGCCTGGAGAGCGGGAACGGGTGGCTACACCTTC
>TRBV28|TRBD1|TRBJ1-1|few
CASISPTGRTEAFF
TGTGCCAGCATCTCGCCGACAGGGCGCACTGAAGCTTTCTTT
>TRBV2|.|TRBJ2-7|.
CASRRGRTYEQYF
TGTGCCAGCAGAAGAGGTAGGACTTACGAGCAGTACTTC
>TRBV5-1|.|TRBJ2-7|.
CASSSDSYEQYF
TGCGCCAGCAGCTCGGACAGTTACGAGCAGTACTTC
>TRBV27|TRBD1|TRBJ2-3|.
CASSLGTGGVTDTQYF
TGTGCCAGCAGTTTAGGGACAGGGGGGGTCACAGATACGCAGTATTTT
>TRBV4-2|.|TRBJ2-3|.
CASSLDWTADTQYF
TGTGCCAGCAGCCTGGACTGGACCGCCGATACGCAGTATTTT
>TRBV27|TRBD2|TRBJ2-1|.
CASSIIAGTTYNEQFF
TGTGCCAGCAGTATTATAGCGGGGACAACCTACAATGAGCAGTTCTTC
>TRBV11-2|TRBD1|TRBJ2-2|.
CASTAQGTGTGELFF
TGTGCCAGCACCGCCCAAGGGACAGGCACCGGGGAGCTGTTTTTT
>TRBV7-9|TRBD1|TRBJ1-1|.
CASRELTGSNTEAFF
TGTGCCAGCAGGGAATTGACAGGGTCGAACACTGAAGCTTTCTTT
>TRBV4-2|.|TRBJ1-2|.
CASSQDGQTGYTF
TGTGCCAGCAGCCAAGATGGGCAGACTGGCTACACCTTC
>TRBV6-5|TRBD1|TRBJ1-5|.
CASTSNRGFNQPQHF
TGTGCCAGCACCAGTAACAGGGGATTCAATCAGCCCCAGCATTTT
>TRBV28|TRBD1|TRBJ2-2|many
CASSLYPGQGATGELFF
TGTGCCAGCAGTTTGTACCCGGGACAGGGGGCGACCGGGGAGCTGTTTTTT
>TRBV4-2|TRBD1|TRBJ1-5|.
CASRGTDDSNQPQHF
TGTGCCAGCAGAGGGACAGATGATAGCAATCAGCCCCAGCATTTT